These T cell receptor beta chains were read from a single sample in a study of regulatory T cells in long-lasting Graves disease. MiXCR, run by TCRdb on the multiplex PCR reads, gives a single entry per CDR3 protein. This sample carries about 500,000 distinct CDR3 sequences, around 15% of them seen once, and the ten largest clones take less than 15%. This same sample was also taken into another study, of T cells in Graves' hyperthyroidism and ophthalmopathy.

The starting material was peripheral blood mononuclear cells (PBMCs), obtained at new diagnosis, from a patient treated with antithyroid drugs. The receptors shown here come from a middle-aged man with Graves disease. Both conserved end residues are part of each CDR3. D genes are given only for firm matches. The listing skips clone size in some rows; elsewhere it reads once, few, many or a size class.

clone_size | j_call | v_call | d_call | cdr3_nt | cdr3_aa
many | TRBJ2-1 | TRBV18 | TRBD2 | TGTGCCAGCAGCCCGGGACTAGCGGGGTACAATGAGCAGTTCTTC | CASSPGLAGYNEQFF
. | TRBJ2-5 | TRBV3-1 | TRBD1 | TGTGCCAGCAGCCAGACCGGGACAGGCGGTCGAGAGACCCAGTACTTC | CASSQTGTGGRETQYF
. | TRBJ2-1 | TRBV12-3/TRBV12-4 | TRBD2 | TGTGCCAGCAGTTTCCTGGAGCGGGAGAATTCCTACAATGAGCAGTTCTTC | CASSFLERENSYNEQFF
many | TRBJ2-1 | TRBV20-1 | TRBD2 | TGCAGTGCTAGCCCCAGAGGACTAGCGGGAGCGGGTGAGCAGTTCTTC | CSASPRGLAGAGEQFF
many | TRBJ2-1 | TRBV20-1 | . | TGCAGTGCTAGCCCGCTAGCGTTAAGGGGCAATGAGCAGTTCTTC | CSASPLALRGNEQFF
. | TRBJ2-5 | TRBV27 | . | TGTGCCAGCACACCGGACGTTAACCAAGAGACCCAGTACTTC | CASTPDVNQETQYF
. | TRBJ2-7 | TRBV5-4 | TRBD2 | TGTGCCAGCAGTCTCGGCGGGGGAGGCTCCTACGAGCAGTACTTC | CASSLGGGGSYEQYF
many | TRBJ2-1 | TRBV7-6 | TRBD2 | TGTGCCAGCAGCCCTATCTCGTCCGGGAGCGGGAGGGCTGAGCAGTTCTTC | CASSPISSGSGRAEQFF
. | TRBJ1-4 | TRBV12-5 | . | TGTGCTAGTGGTTTGGTAAACTCAGGTGTAATAGGAGAAAAACTGTTTTTT | CASGLVNSGVIGEKLFF
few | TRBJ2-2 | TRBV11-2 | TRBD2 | TGTGCCAGCAGTTTTAGCGGGGGAGGCGGGGAGCTGTTTTTT | CASSFSGGGGELFF
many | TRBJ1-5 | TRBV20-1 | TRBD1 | TGCAGTGCCCAAAGATACCTGGGACAGTTAGATAGCAATCAGCCCCAGCATTTT | CSAQRYLGQLDSNQPQHF